These T cell receptor beta chains were read from a single sample in a study of cytomegalovirus exposure and HLA in healthy donors. The data were produced by immunoSEQ multiplex PCR, yet TCRdb's version contains in-frame clones alone and is incomplete. The data hold about 140,000 clones, with approximately 82% observed a single time. The sequenced sample consisted of PBMCs. These receptors all stem from a man younger than 30 in good health and CMV-seropositive. CDR3s include the opening cysteine and the closing phenylalanine or tryptophan. A D gene is named only where the DNA matches it firmly. For some rows the clone size is stated as once, few or many, or as a class when expanded; others skip it.

d_call: TRBD1
j_call: TRBJ1-6
clone_size: NA
v_call: TRBV4-1
cdr3_nt: TGCGCCAGCAGCCTAGGACAGGGGGCGGTCGATTCACCCCTCCACTTT
cdr3_aa: CASSLGQGAVDSPLHF

d_call: NA
j_call: TRBJ2-7
clone_size: once
v_call: TRBV18
cdr3_nt: TGTGCCAGCTCACCGGGACTGAGCGAGCAGTACTTC
cdr3_aa: CASSPGLSEQYF

d_call: NA
j_call: TRBJ1-2
clone_size: NA
v_call: TRBV19
cdr3_nt: TGTGCCACCTCAGTAATAGCGGACTCCGGCTATGGCTACACCTTC
cdr3_aa: CATSVIADSGYGYTF

d_call: TRBD2
j_call: TRBJ2-1
clone_size: NA
v_call: TRBV7-9
cdr3_nt: TGTGCCAGCAGCCCGAGACTAGCGGAGACTCTCCGTTACAATGAGCAGTTCTTC
cdr3_aa: CASSPRLAETLRYNEQFF

d_call: NA
j_call: TRBJ2-2
clone_size: few
v_call: TRBV7-9
cdr3_nt: TGTGCCAGCAGCTTAGCTCTGACAACCGGGGAGCTGTTTTTT
cdr3_aa: CASSLALTTGELFF

d_call: NA
j_call: TRBJ2-1
clone_size: NA
v_call: TRBV9
cdr3_nt: TGTGCCAGCAGCGTAGTCCCAGGGTCCTACAATGAGCAGTTCTTC
cdr3_aa: CASSVVPGSYNEQFF

d_call: TRBD1
j_call: TRBJ2-3
clone_size: once
v_call: TRBV30
cdr3_nt: TGTGCCTGGAGTGTACATGATAGGGACAGGGAGTTGAGGACAGATACGCAGTATTTT
cdr3_aa: CAWSVHDRDRELRTDTQYF

d_call: TRBD2
j_call: TRBJ2-3
clone_size: NA
v_call: TRBV27
cdr3_nt: TGTGCCAGCAGTTTAATGACTAGCGGCCACTCAGATACGCAGTATTTT
cdr3_aa: CASSLMTSGHSDTQYF

d_call: NA
j_call: TRBJ2-3
clone_size: NA
v_call: TRBV7-8
cdr3_nt: TGTGCCAGCAGCTTAGCGGGGAGACTAAGCACAGATACGCAGTATTTT
cdr3_aa: CASSLAGRLSTDTQYF

d_call: NA
j_call: TRBJ1-2
clone_size: NA
v_call: TRBV29-1
cdr3_nt: TGCAGCGTTGAAGGTCGGGGTGGTAGCTATGGCTACACCTTC
cdr3_aa: CSVEGRGGSYGYTF

d_call: TRBD1
j_call: TRBJ2-3
clone_size: NA
v_call: TRBV12-5
cdr3_nt: TGTGCTAGTGGTTTGGCGTACAGGGGAGAGGCTACAGATACGCAGTATTTT
cdr3_aa: CASGLAYRGEATDTQYF

d_call: NA
j_call: TRBJ1-1
clone_size: NA
v_call: TRBV19
cdr3_nt: TGTGCCAGCTCGGGGGACCCCTGGACTGAAGCTTTCTTT
cdr3_aa: CASSGDPWTEAFF

d_call: TRBD2
j_call: TRBJ2-2
clone_size: few
v_call: TRBV6-1
cdr3_nt: TGTGCCAGCAGTGAACTAGCGGGGAACACCGGGGAGCTGTTTTTT
cdr3_aa: CASSELAGNTGELFF

d_call: TRBD1
j_call: TRBJ1-4
clone_size: NA
v_call: TRBV28
cdr3_nt: TGTGCCAGCAGTCGACCGGGACAGGGCCGAGGTAATGAAAAACTGTTTTTT
cdr3_aa: CASSRPGQGRGNEKLFF

d_call: TRBD2
j_call: TRBJ2-5
clone_size: NA
v_call: TRBV27
cdr3_nt: TGTGCCAGCAGAACTAGCGCGATATTATTCGAGACCCAGTACTTC
cdr3_aa: CASRTSAILFETQYF

d_call: TRBD2
j_call: TRBJ2-1
clone_size: NA
v_call: TRBV6-1
cdr3_nt: TGTGCCAGCAGTGAATCCCCCCTAGCGGGAGTTGGTGAGCAGTTCTTC
cdr3_aa: CASSESPLAGVGEQFF

d_call: NA
j_call: TRBJ2-1
clone_size: NA
v_call: TRBV10-1
cdr3_nt: TGCGCCAGCAGCGAGGCAGGGGCAGCATCCTACAATGAGCAGTTCTTC
cdr3_aa: CASSEAGAASYNEQFF

d_call: NA
j_call: TRBJ1-5
clone_size: NA
v_call: TRBV2
cdr3_nt: TGTGCCAGCAGTTCAAATTCGGGCAATCAGCCCCAGCATTTT
cdr3_aa: CASSSNSGNQPQHF

d_call: TRBD1
j_call: TRBJ1-1
clone_size: NA
v_call: TRBV7-9
cdr3_nt: TGTGCCAGCAGCTTTGGACAGGGGGCTAACACTGAAGCTTTCTTT
cdr3_aa: CASSFGQGANTEAFF

d_call: NA
j_call: TRBJ2-7
clone_size: NA
v_call: TRBV7-6
cdr3_nt: TGTGCCAGCAGCCCCCCCGGGACACTCGAGCAGTACTTC
cdr3_aa: CASSPPGTLEQYF

d_call: NA
j_call: TRBJ2-7
clone_size: NA
v_call: TRBV9
cdr3_nt: TGTGCCAGCAGCGTAGCTCTGCTATCTGAGCAGTACTTC
cdr3_aa: CASSVALLSEQYF

d_call: TRBD2
j_call: TRBJ2-5
clone_size: NA
v_call: TRBV18
cdr3_nt: TGTGCCAGCTCACCTAGGGGAGCTAGCGGATCGGAGCAGTACTTC
cdr3_aa: CASSPRGASGSEQYF

d_call: NA
j_call: TRBJ2-2
clone_size: few
v_call: TRBV19
cdr3_nt: TGTGCCAGTAGTATAGACCCGGACAGTACCGGGGAGCTGTTTTTT
cdr3_aa: CASSIDPDSTGELFF

d_call: TRBD1
j_call: TRBJ2-7
clone_size: NA
v_call: TRBV6-1
cdr3_nt: TGTGCCAGCAGGGTGGGACAGGGGGCGGCCCACGAGCAGTACTTC
cdr3_aa: CASRVGQGAAHEQYF

d_call: TRBD1
j_call: TRBJ1-4
clone_size: once
v_call: TRBV2
cdr3_nt: TGTGCCGTGTCCCGGGACAGGGGCACTAATGAAAAACTGTTTTTT
cdr3_aa: CAVSRDRGTNEKLFF

d_call: NA
j_call: TRBJ1-6
clone_size: NA
v_call: TRBV15
cdr3_nt: TGTGCCACCAGCAGAGATAGCCCAAATTCACCCCTCCACTTT
cdr3_aa: CATSRDSPNSPLHF

d_call: TRBD2
j_call: TRBJ2-1
clone_size: NA
v_call: TRBV6-1
cdr3_nt: TGTGCCAGCGAACTAGCGGGTAGCTCCTACAATGAGCAGTTCTTC
cdr3_aa: CASELAGSSYNEQFF

d_call: NA
j_call: TRBJ2-7
clone_size: NA
v_call: TRBV11-3
cdr3_nt: TGTGCCAGCAGCCTGGACACTTCCTACGAGCAGTACTTC
cdr3_aa: CASSLDTSYEQYF

d_call: NA
j_call: TRBJ2-7
clone_size: NA
v_call: TRBV7-9
cdr3_nt: TGTGCCAGCAGCACGACAGGTCAATCTCGTTACGAGCAGTACTTC
cdr3_aa: CASSTTGQSRYEQYF

d_call: NA
j_call: TRBJ2-1
clone_size: NA
v_call: TRBV7-6
cdr3_nt: TGTGCCCGCAGCCCGGCGGGGCTAGTTATCTACAATGAGCAGTTCTTC
cdr3_aa: CARSPAGLVIYNEQFF

d_call: TRBD2
j_call: TRBJ2-7
clone_size: few
v_call: TRBV7-9
cdr3_nt: TGTGCCAGCAGCAGAGACGGGGGGGTTACTGCGGGGCAGTACTTC
cdr3_aa: CASSRDGGVTAGQYF

d_call: NA
j_call: TRBJ1-1
clone_size: once
v_call: TRBV5-8
cdr3_nt: TGTGCCAGCAAATGGGTTACACAGGGTGGACCTGAAGCTTTCTTT
cdr3_aa: CASKWVTQGGPEAFF

d_call: NA
j_call: TRBJ1-2
clone_size: NA
v_call: TRBV11-1
cdr3_nt: TGTGCCAGCAGCTTAGGTAATGTTGGCTACACCTTC
cdr3_aa: CASSLGNVGYTF

d_call: TRBD2
j_call: TRBJ2-3
clone_size: NA
v_call: TRBV7-3
cdr3_nt: TGTGCCAGCAGCCTAGGACTAGCGTCAGATACGCAGTATTTT
cdr3_aa: CASSLGLASDTQYF

d_call: TRBD1
j_call: TRBJ1-1
clone_size: few
v_call: TRBV10-2
cdr3_nt: TGCGCCAGCAGTGAGGGGACAGGGGGCAACACTGAAGCTTTCTTT
cdr3_aa: CASSEGTGGNTEAFF

d_call: NA
j_call: TRBJ1-4
clone_size: NA
v_call: TRBV10-3
cdr3_nt: TGTGCCATCAGTGTACAGATTAATGAAAAACTGTTTTTT
cdr3_aa: CAISVQINEKLFF

d_call: NA
j_call: TRBJ2-7
clone_size: NA
v_call: TRBV5-1
cdr3_nt: TGCGCCAGCAGCTTTGTTCCCAGGGGTGACGAGCAGTACTTC
cdr3_aa: CASSFVPRGDEQYF

d_call: TRBD2
j_call: TRBJ2-3
clone_size: NA
v_call: TRBV5-1
cdr3_nt: TGCGCCAGCAGCTTGGTTCTCGGGACTAGCGGGAGCCGCACAGATACGCAGTATTTT
cdr3_aa: CASSLVLGTSGSRTDTQYF

d_call: NA
j_call: TRBJ2-2
clone_size: NA
v_call: TRBV28
cdr3_nt: TGTGCCAGCAGTTTAGCGGGAAGCAGTACCGGGGAGCTGTTTTTT
cdr3_aa: CASSLAGSSTGELFF

d_call: NA
j_call: TRBJ2-5
clone_size: NA
v_call: TRBV5-4
cdr3_nt: TGTGCCAGCAGCTTGGCCCCCGAGCAAGAGACCCAGTACTTC
cdr3_aa: CASSLAPEQETQYF

d_call: NA
j_call: TRBJ2-7
clone_size: NA
v_call: TRBV5-1
cdr3_nt: TGCGCCAGCAGCTTAGTTGGCGGCTCCTACGAGCAGTACTTC
cdr3_aa: CASSLVGGSYEQYF

d_call: NA
j_call: TRBJ2-3
clone_size: NA
v_call: TRBV15
cdr3_nt: TGTGCCACCAGCAGGGAGCCTCCAGATACGCAGTATTTT
cdr3_aa: CATSREPPDTQYF

d_call: TRBD2
j_call: TRBJ2-3
clone_size: once
v_call: TRBV27
cdr3_nt: TGTGCCAGCAGTCCAAGAGCGGGAGAAGGCACAGATACGCAGTATTTT
cdr3_aa: CASSPRAGEGTDTQYF

d_call: TRBD2
j_call: TRBJ2-3
clone_size: NA
v_call: TRBV11-2
cdr3_nt: TGTGCCAGCAGCCTACGGACGTGGAGTAGCGGGAGTAGTGATACGCAGTATTTT
cdr3_aa: CASSLRTWSSGSSDTQYF

d_call: NA
j_call: TRBJ1-2
clone_size: NA
v_call: TRBV7-9
cdr3_nt: TGTGCCAGCAGCCCCGGTGGCTACACCTTC
cdr3_aa: CASSPGGYTF

d_call: TRBD2
j_call: TRBJ2-3
clone_size: NA
v_call: TRBV19
cdr3_nt: TGTGCCAGTAGTATGGGCGGGAGGAACACAGATACGCAGTATTTT
cdr3_aa: CASSMGGRNTDTQYF

d_call: NA
j_call: TRBJ2-1
clone_size: NA
v_call: TRBV28
cdr3_nt: TGTGCCAGCAGTTCCTCGCCCACATACAATGAGCAGTTCTTC
cdr3_aa: CASSSSPTYNEQFF

d_call: TRBD2
j_call: TRBJ2-1
clone_size: NA
v_call: TRBV2
cdr3_nt: TGTGCCAGCAGACACCTAGCGGACAATGAGCAGTTCTTC
cdr3_aa: CASRHLADNEQFF

d_call: NA
j_call: TRBJ2-5
clone_size: NA
v_call: TRBV19
cdr3_nt: TGTGCCAGTAGCGGTTCATACGGGGAGACCCAGTACTTC
cdr3_aa: CASSGSYGETQYF

d_call: TRBD2
j_call: TRBJ2-7
clone_size: NA
v_call: TRBV5-1
cdr3_nt: TGCGCCAGCAGCTTGCGAGCGGGGGACTCCTACGAGCAGTACTTC
cdr3_aa: CASSLRAGDSYEQYF